The present T cell receptor (beta chain) was sequenced within a study of blood T cell repertoires in COVID-19. The CDR3 totals 13 residues. V shed 4 bases and J 5 bases; nucleotides not matched to a gene: 3. Germline lookup yields CDR1 SEHNR and CDR2 FQNEAQ (reference sequence). In the authors' methods: From reference gene primer amplification, estimates of nucleated cell counts were derived. Libraries were prepared by immunoSEQ multiplex PCR; TCRdb keeps only in-frame clonotypes and omits some of them. V, J and clone size reflect that table, while D and trimming were determined from the DNA. The sample holds about 250,000 clones, roughly 80% seen once.

The sequenced sample consisted of peripheral blood. The chain couples TRBV7-9 to TRBJ2-5; TRBD2 agrees at 8 bases. The source of this sequence is a woman at least 80 years old with active or convalescent COVID-19. The CDR3 region has the DNA TGTGCCAGCAGCTCTATAGCGGGGGAGACCCAGTACTTC. Translation gives CASSSIAGETQYF.